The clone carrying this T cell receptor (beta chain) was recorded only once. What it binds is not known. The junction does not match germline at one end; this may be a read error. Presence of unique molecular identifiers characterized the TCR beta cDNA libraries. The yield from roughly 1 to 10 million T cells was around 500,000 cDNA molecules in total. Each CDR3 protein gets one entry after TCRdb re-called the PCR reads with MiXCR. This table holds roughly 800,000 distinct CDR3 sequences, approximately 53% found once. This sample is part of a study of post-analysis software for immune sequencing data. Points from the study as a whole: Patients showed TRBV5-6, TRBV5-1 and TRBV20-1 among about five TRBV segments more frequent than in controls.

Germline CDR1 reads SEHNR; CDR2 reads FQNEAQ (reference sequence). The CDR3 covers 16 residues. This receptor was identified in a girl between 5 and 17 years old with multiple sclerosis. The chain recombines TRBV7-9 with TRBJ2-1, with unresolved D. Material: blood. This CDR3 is CASSKAWERPYNEQFF. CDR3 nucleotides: TGCGCCAGCAGTAAGGCCTGGGAACGTCCCTACAATGAGCAGTTCTTC.